This T cell receptor beta chain was captured in a study of shared clonotypes between healthy human individuals. Across the study: Every donor yielded three CD4 naive, three CD4 memory, two CD8 naive and one CD8 memory plate.

Study observations and caveats: The generation probabilities recorded for non-shared clonotypes fell below those of clonotypes shared by all four donors.

This clone was detected only once. What it binds is unknown. This table comes from immunoSEQ multiplex PCR, and its TCRdb copy is limited to in-frame clones, with some not included. The sample has roughly 2.1 million clones; 85% to 95% are singletons. CD45RO-negative cells were positively selected for CCR7, leaving out terminally differentiated effector memory CD45RA+ cells. This receptor was taken from a young man in good health. Some clones in this sample may be carry-over from other donors' samples. Sequencing used naive CD8+ T cells from PBMCs.

CDR3 bases: TGTGCCAGCAGCTTAGGGGACTCCCGCTACGAGCAGTACTTC. Its protein is CASSLGDSRYEQYF. The rearrangement links TRBV7-8 to TRBJ2-7, with D perhaps matching TRBD2 (6 bases). Per the germline V gene, CDR1 is SGHVS and CDR2 is FQNEAQ. The CDR3 totals 14 residues. The V end was cut by 1 base, the J end by 3 bases, with 10 bases between.